The rows below give T cell receptor beta chains drawn from one sample of a study of regulatory T cells in long-lasting Graves disease. Each CDR3 protein is one row after TCRdb ran MiXCR on the multiplex PCR reads. The table lists a few hundred thousand distinct CDR3 sequences, 18% of them singletons. Sample: peripheral blood mononuclear cells (PBMCs), taken at new diagnosis, from a patient treated with antithyroid drugs. The receptor source for this set is a female donor with Graves disease. The CDR3 runs from the conserved cysteine through the conserved F or W. Fields, in order: J gene, V gene, clone size, D gene, CDR3 protein, CDR3 DNA. D genes are given only for firm matches. Expanded clones get a size class; other rows say once, few or many, or leave the size out.

>TRBJ2-1|TRBV20-1|.|TRBD2
CSARSMSGGVYNEQFF
TGCAGTGCTAGATCTATGAGCGGGGGGGTTTACAATGAGCAGTTCTTC
>TRBJ2-7|TRBV4-3|many|.
CASSRDRQYEQYF
TGCGCCAGCAGCCGGGATCGACAGTACGAGCAGTACTTC
>TRBJ1-2|TRBV19|many|.
CASKRRGDYGYTF
TGTGCCAGTAAACGACGGGGAGACTATGGCTACACCTTC
>TRBJ2-1|TRBV12-3/TRBV12-4|many|.
CASSHTVLGSYNEQFF
TGTGCCAGCAGCCACACCGTTCTAGGCTCCTACAATGAGCAGTTCTTC
>TRBJ2-7|TRBV18|.|.
CASSVRDRLYEQYF
TGTGCCAGCTCAGTACGGGACCGACTATACGAGCAGTACTTC
>TRBJ1-1|TRBV12-3/TRBV12-4|many|.
CASSYYGAEAFF
TGTGCCAGCAGTTATTACGGAGCTGAAGCTTTCTTT
>TRBJ1-6|TRBV12-3/TRBV12-4|many|.
CASSRQGISSPLHF
TGTGCCAGCAGTCGGCAGGGAATTAGTTCACCCCTCCACTTT
>TRBJ2-3|TRBV24-1|.|TRBD1
CATSDLRTGGADTQYF
TGTGCCACCAGTGATTTGCGGACAGGGGGCGCAGATACGCAGTATTTT
>TRBJ2-1|TRBV20-1|.|TRBD2
CSASSLLAGGPGEQFF
TGCAGTGCTAGTAGTCTTCTAGCGGGAGGGCCGGGAGAGCAGTTCTTC
>TRBJ2-1|TRBV3-1|many|.
CASSQGRVPGNEQFF
TGTGCCAGCAGCCAAGGCAGGGTCCCGGGGAATGAGCAGTTCTTC
>TRBJ1-5|TRBV6-1|many|.
CASRPLTSFSNQPQHF
TGTGCCAGCAGGCCTCTTACCTCTTTTAGCAATCAGCCCCAGCATTTT
>TRBJ2-7|TRBV19|many|.
CASSQDGSYEQYF
TGTGCCAGTAGTCAGGACGGTAGCTACGAGCAGTACTTC
>TRBJ1-5|TRBV27|.|.
CASSPSIGRGMVGNQPQHF
TGTGCCAGCAGTCCATCCATCGGCAGGGGAATGGTGGGCAATCAGCCCCAGCATTTT
>TRBJ2-7|TRBV20-1|few|TRBD2
CSAAGGRTYEQYF
TGCAGTGCTGCCGGCGGGAGGACTTACGAGCAGTACTTC
>TRBJ1-2|TRBV6-1|.|.
CASSEALRGDYGYTF
TGTGCCAGCAGTGAAGCGCTTCGGGGAGACTATGGCTACACCTTC
>TRBJ2-7|TRBV2|many|.
CASSEAGTPPYEQYF
TGTGCCAGCAGTGAAGCCGGGACACCTCCCTACGAGCAGTACTTC
>TRBJ1-2|TRBV2|.|.
CASSEEGTDIGYTF
TGTGCCAGCAGTGAAGAGGGGACGGACATCGGCTACACCTTC
>TRBJ1-2|TRBV20-1|many|.
CSARDNLYYGYTF
TGCAGTGCTAGAGATAACCTCTACTATGGCTACACCTTC
>TRBJ2-7|TRBV7-9|many|.
CASSLVESSRYEQYF
TGTGCCAGCAGCTTAGTTGAGTCCTCCCGGTACGAGCAGTACTTC
>TRBJ2-2|TRBV20-1|many|.
CSASDGRVAGELFF
TGCAGTGCTAGTGATGGCAGGGTCGCCGGGGAGCTGTTTTTT
>TRBJ1-5|TRBV5-6|many|TRBD1
CASSAWGTGRKPQHF
TGTGCCAGCAGCGCGTGGGGGACAGGGAGGAAGCCCCAGCATTTT
>TRBJ1-1|TRBV9|many|.
CASSVSPGQMNTEAFF
TGTGCCAGCAGCGTATCCCCAGGACAAATGAACACTGAAGCTTTCTTT
>TRBJ2-1|TRBV7-9|many|TRBD2
CASSSLAGKFYNEQFF
TGTGCCAGCAGCTCGCTAGCGGGAAAGTTTTACAATGAGCAGTTCTTC
>TRBJ2-5|TRBV9|many|.
CASSVGLQETQYF
TGTGCCAGCAGCGTCGGTCTCCAAGAGACCCAGTACTTC
>TRBJ2-3|TRBV19|.|TRBD2
CASSTSGRDTQYF
TGTGCCAGTAGTACCAGCGGGAGAGATACGCAGTATTTT
>TRBJ2-7|TRBV4-1|.|.
CASSQDRRYEQYF
TGCGCCAGCAGCCAAGATCGGCGGTACGAGCAGTACTTC
>TRBJ2-2|TRBV5-1|few|TRBD2
CVSSAGGTSGSVAGELFF
TGCGTCAGCAGCGCGGGCGGTACTAGCGGGAGCGTCGCCGGGGAGCTGTTTTTT
>TRBJ2-4|TRBV6-4|.|.
CASNPRATQNIQYF
TGTGCCAGCAACCCCCGGGCTACCCAAAACATTCAGTACTTC
>TRBJ2-1|TRBV11-2|.|.
CASSANQGKGYNEQFF
TGTGCCAGCAGCGCAAATCAGGGAAAAGGTTACAATGAGCAGTTCTTC
>TRBJ1-1|TRBV12-3/TRBV12-4|many|.
CASLQQGDTEAFF
TGTGCCAGCCTTCAGCAGGGAGACACTGAAGCTTTCTTT
>TRBJ1-4|TRBV20-1|many|TRBD1
CSARDPRTGPATNEKLFF
TGCAGTGCTAGAGATCCCCGGACAGGGCCTGCAACTAATGAAAAACTGTTTTTT
>TRBJ1-2|TRBV24-1|.|TRBD1
CATSETGQGAVYGYTF
TGTGCCACCAGTGAGACTGGACAGGGGGCTGTCTATGGCTACACCTTC
>TRBJ2-3|TRBV9|.|TRBD2
CASSALSGEGADTQYF
TGTGCCAGCAGCGCTCTTAGCGGGGAGGGCGCAGATACGCAGTATTTT
>TRBJ2-2|TRBV9|many|.
CASSVDPALVTGELFF
TGTGCCAGCAGCGTAGATCCAGCCCTCGTAACCGGGGAGCTGTTTTTT
>TRBJ2-2|TRBV19|few|.
CASSTGAGTTGELFF
TGTGCCAGTAGTACCGGGGCTGGCACTACCGGGGAGCTGTTTTTT